What follows are 2 T cell receptor beta chains derived from one specimen sequenced in a study of tumor-infiltrating lymphocytes in primary liver carcinoma. With around 490 ng total RNA as template and a constant-region primer, TCR beta cDNA was made. Investigators got TCR beta libraries out of three nested multiplex PCR rounds, done with slightly modified ARM-PCR. Forward primers for TRBV1-TRBV30 and a C-beta reverse primer served the first two PCR rounds, at about 10 cycles each. TCRdb re-analysed the multiplex PCR reads in MiXCR, keeping a single row per CDR3 protein. The profile covers about 190,000 distinct CDR3 sequences, with about 82% appearing a single time and less than 20% taken by the ten largest. The roughly 17-32 mg bulk tissue piece was not sorted before simultaneous RNA and DNA extraction. The sequencing sample was made of tumor tissue from primary liver carcinoma. The origin of the receptors is a man between 40 and 49 years old with primary liver carcinoma and hepatitis B virus infection.

V gene TRBV11-1 combines with J gene TRBJ1-6, with D maybe TRBD1 (5 bases). There are 13 residues in the CDR3. The V gene's germline CDR1 is SGHAT and CDR2 FQDESV (reference sequence). V lost 8 bases and J 19 bases, leaving 24 bases between the germline ends. The CDR3 loop reads CASGRTLVLPPHF. CDR3 DNA sequence: TGTGCCAGCGGCCGGACACTGGTTTTACCCCCACACTTT.

With respect to this clonotype: A junction boundary mismatches the germline segment, possibly from a read error. This chain links TRBV12-3 or TRBV12-4 with TRBJ1-1; TRBD1 aligns across 10 bases. The CDR3 has 15 residues. The CDR3, as DNA: TGTGCCAGCAGTAGACCGGGACAGGGGATCACTGAACCTTTCTTT. This gives the protein CASSRPGQGITEPFF.